The TCR beta chain under discussion was sequenced for a study of early T cells in non-severe SARS-CoV-2 infection (dated by TCRdb to the early 2020s). Turning to the overall study: Because TCR sequencing was done on bulk RNA from unsorted whole blood, the alpha and beta chains could not be paired.

This clonotype has just a few counts. What this receptor recognizes is not known. Base qualities are not at hand, and no much larger clone is one base apart. CDR1 and CDR2 are read off the germline V gene as SGHRS and YFSETQ. There are 18 amino acids in the CDR3, from cysteine to phenylalanine inclusive. This entry keeps only the CDR3 DNA: 54 bases, framed from base 1. V loses 3 bases at its end and J loses 2 bases; junction bases beyond the gene matches: 8. Overall study outcomes, separate from this receptor: VDJdb matching was skewed toward anti-spike CD8 responses, so virus-specific expansions were likely underestimated and private and CD4 specificities were missed.

A case-control design nested within a healthcare worker cohort in London, UK, was used, with weekly nasopharyngeal swab PCR tests and blood sampling performed. Healthcare workers were recruited between 23 and 31 March 2020, during the week of the UK lockdown, and were followed weekly for up to about 15 weeks. Library prep was done by 5' RACE. Sequencing relied on a NextSeq 500. Unique molecular identifiers were attached to individual cDNA molecules in the TCR library protocol so that sequencing error and PCR bias could be corrected. Both TCR alpha and beta chains were sequenced, and tight co-correlation was observed between alpha and beta sequence abundances in each sample. Processing in the source paper ran as follows. Decombinator V4 was used to annotate TCR sequences for V gene, J gene and CDR3. Expanded TCRs were defined as changing significantly between any two time points under a Poisson model with p below 0.0001. TCR abundances were normalised to the total number of TCRs sequenced in each sample and reported as counts per million. TRAV1-2 paired with TRAJ12, TRAJ20 or TRAJ33 defined MAIT TCRs, while TRAV10 paired with TRAJ18 defined iNKT TCRs. VDJdb, accessed on 1 November 2021, was searched for TCRs annotated for CMV, EBV and SARS-CoV-2, and TCRs annotated for more than one antigen were excluded. The public reads were reprocessed in TCRdb via fastp at Q25 and MiXCR, keeping in-frame beta chains. When rows share a CDR3 protein, they turn into one entry using the most common DNA and genes. The V and J calls and clone size are TCRdb's, not the authors'. The sample profile shows approximately 81,000 distinct CDR3 sequences; roughly 13% of them were found once. Of the sample, 3% is held by the ten largest clones.

The chain uses TRBV5-1 and TRBJ2-3; 14 central bases correspond to TRBD2. The sequence came from an adult who was a healthcare worker with PCR-confirmed SARS-CoV-2 infection or an uninfected control (not recorded which). The sample consisted of whole blood. CDR3 protein: CASSYMTSGGAYTDTQYF. The nucleotide sequence reads as follows: TGCGCCAGCAGCTATATGACTAGCGGGGGGGCCTACACAGATACGCAGTATTTT.